The source of this T cell receptor (beta chain) is a study of blood T cell repertoires in COVID-19. Study processing details: The assay estimated nucleated cells by amplifying reference gene primers. Sequenced by immunoSEQ multiplex PCR; TCRdb stores in-frame clones only, minus some. That table gives V, J and clone size, and the DNA gave D and trimming. Among around 110,000 clones, approximately 82% were seen once, and the ten largest hold 2% to 2.5%. This clone came up once. The CDR3 contains 11 residues. Looked up from germline, CDR1 is DFQATT and CDR2 is SNEGSKA (reference sequence). V lost 3 bases to trimming and J lost 9 bases, with 11 bases between them.

The source is a man aged 25 to 45 with acute or convalescent COVID-19. The specimen sequenced was peripheral blood. The V call is TRBV20-1, the J call TRBJ2-5; possible D gene TRBD1, 5 bases. DNA of the CDR3: TGCAGTGCTAGGCTCCCCAGGGCCCAGTACTTC. The encoded protein is CSARLPRAQYF.